This entry lists 14 T cell receptor beta chains sequenced from one sample in a study of OX40 agonist ivuxolimab in advanced cancers. Profiling relied on immunoSEQ multiplex PCR, and the TCRdb table lists in-frame clones only, not all of them. The table includes under 70,000 clones, around 84% detected once. Specimen: CD4+ or CD8+ T cells sorted from blood, collected in a trial of the OX40 agonist ivuxolimab. Receptor source: an adult with an advanced solid tumor such as melanoma, head and neck, liver or kidney cancer.

The CDR3 region is CAWSAGANVLTF. CDR3 DNA sequence: TGTGCCTGGAGTGCGGGGGCCAACGTCCTGACTTTC. The chain employs TRBV30 and TRBJ2-6; D gene unclear. V was trimmed by 1 base and J by 4 bases, leaving 2 bases between them. The germline V gene encodes CDR1 GTSNPN and CDR2 SVGIG (reference sequence). This CDR3 has 12 residues.

The chain couples TRBV7-6 to TRBJ2-5; 7 nucleotides align to TRBD2. V trimming: 11 bases; J trimming: 0 bases; junction bases outside the gene matches: 9. CDR1 and CDR2 (germline): SGHVS, FNYEAQ. This CDR3 is built from 14 residues. The DNA of the CDR3 is TGTGCCTCCCATGGGGGGGGTAACCAAGAGACCCAGTACTTC. Its protein product is CASHGGGNQETQYF.

This rearrangement joins TRBV21-1 to TRBJ2-4. TRBV21-1 represents a pseudogene. This CDR3 has 16 residues. CDR3 nucleotide sequence: TGTGCCAGCAGCAAACGGGGCGTCCTGGCAGAAAACATTCAGTACTTC. Translated, it gives CASSKRGVLAENIQYF.

This clone has a single count. The chain has TRBV28 and TRBJ2-2; 12 nucleotides agree with TRBD2. Germline trimming cut 7 bases from V and 9 bases from J; bases unmatched to any gene: 6. This CDR3 has 14 residues. From germline, CDR1 is MDHEN and CDR2 SYDVKM. CDR3 residues: CASNGLAGSWELFF. As DNA, the CDR3 is TGTGCCAGCAACGGACTAGCGGGGTCGTGGGAGCTGTTTTTT. Supplemented by reference TRBV28 and TRBJ2-2, the full variable domain reads DVKVTQSSRYLVKRTGEKVFLECVQDMDHENMFWYRQDPGLGLRLIYFSYDVKMKEKGDIPEGYSVSREKKERFSLILESASTNQTSMYLCASNGLAGSWELFFGEGSRLTVL.

J is TRBJ1-4 and V is TRBV2; 7 bases are shared with TRBD1. V dropped 8 bases and J dropped 5; count of bases not matched to a gene: 5. Per germline, CDR1 SNHLY and CDR2 FYNNEI. The CDR3 extends over 13 amino acids. The CDR3 loop reads CASVQGRNEKLFF. CDR3 bases: TGTGCCAGCGTACAGGGGCGGAATGAAAAACTGTTTTTT.

The J gene is TRBJ2-4, the V gene TRBV4-2, with 10 positions matching TRBD2. Germline V gene data show CDR1 as LGHNA and CDR2 as YNFKEQ. V was pared by 5 bases and J by 8 bases, with 24 bases of the junction left unmatched. The CDR3 is made up of 20 amino acids. The CDR3 DNA is TGTGCCAGCAGCACGGATTGGGGTTTGGAGGCTAGCGGGAGACAAGACATTCAGTACTTC. This translates into CASSTDWGLEASGRQDIQYF.

V is TRBV9 and J is TRBJ2-2, with D perhaps assigned TRBD1 or TRBD2 (6 bases each). Trimming shortened V by 0 bases and J by 4 bases, and 16 bases separated the two germline ends. The germline V gene has CDR1 SGDLS and CDR2 YYNGEE. The length of the CDR3 is 17 residues. CDR3 region: CASSVAQPGAGTGELFF. The DNA of the CDR3 is TGTGCCAGCAGCGTAGCCCAACCGGGGGCGGGCACCGGGGAGCTGTTTTTT.

This chain connects TRBV21-1 to TRBJ2-5; the table's D gene call, TRBD2, was not cross checked with the DNA. TRBV21-1 is an annotated pseudogene. CDR3 length: 15 amino acids. CDR3 coding DNA: TGTGCCAGCAGCAAAAAGGAGGGAAGGCAAGAGACCCAGTACTTC. Protein sequence: CASSKKEGRQETQYF.

This clone was seen more than once but under ten times. This chain joins TRBV7-9 and TRBJ2-7, with D hard to call. The V end lost 7 bases, the J end lost 0 bases, and 13 bases lay between the germline ends. This CDR3 has 14 residues. Germline CDR1 reads SEHNR; CDR2 reads FQNEAQ (reference sequence). The CDR3: CASTDLATSYEQYF. The CDR3 DNA reads as TGTGCCAGCACCGACCTGGCAACCTCCTACGAGCAGTACTTC.

This clone came up once. This rearrangement joins TRBV11-2 to TRBJ1-1; unclear D gene. CDR1 and CDR2 from the germline V gene are SGHAT and FQNNGV. This CDR3 contains 13 residues. Trimming cost V 5 bases and J 6 bases, with 13 bases left between them. The CDR3 sequence is CASSALGWAEAFF. CDR3 in DNA: TGTGCCAGCAGCGCATTAGGTTGGGCTGAAGCTTTCTTT.

This chain uses TRBV20-1 with TRBJ2-5; TRBD2 might be the D (6 bases). The CDR3 runs to 10 residues. Deletions cut 8 bases from V and 5 bases from J, with 9 bases between. Germline CDR1 and CDR2: DFQATT and SNEGSKA (reference sequence). This CDR3 reads CSPRGETQYF. The CDR3 region has the DNA TGCAGTCCCCGGGGGGAGACCCAGTACTTC.

This rearrangement joins TRBV6-1 to TRBJ2-3; possibly TRBD1 for D (6 bases). The CDR3 is made up of 14 amino acids. Trimming took 3 bases from V and 1 from J, leaving 8 bases between them. Germline CDR1 reads MNHNS; CDR2 reads SASEGT. CDR3 in amino acids: CASSEAGGTDTQYF. The CDR3 bases are TGTGCCAGCAGTGAGGCAGGGGGCACAGATACGCAGTATTTT.

This chain joins TRBV15 and TRBJ2-1; D not certain. CDR1 and CDR2 from the germline V gene are LNHNV and YYDKDF (reference sequence). This CDR3 spans 14 amino acids. Trimming left V 0 bases short and J 14 bases short, with 17 bases between. The CDR3 nucleotides are TGTGCCACCAGCAGAGATCGGGCCCCTTCGAATAAGTTCTTC. As protein: CATSRDRAPSNKFF.

This clone was picked up one time. The chain uses TRBV25-1 and TRBJ1-1; possible D gene TRBD1, 5 bases. Germline values: CDR1 MGHDK, CDR2 SYGVNS. Trimming cost V 10 bases and J 1 base, with 10 bases left between them. There are 12 residues in the CDR3. The CDR3 is CATRQTNTEAFF. In DNA form, the CDR3 reads TGTGCCACCCGACAGACGAACACTGAAGCTTTCTTT.